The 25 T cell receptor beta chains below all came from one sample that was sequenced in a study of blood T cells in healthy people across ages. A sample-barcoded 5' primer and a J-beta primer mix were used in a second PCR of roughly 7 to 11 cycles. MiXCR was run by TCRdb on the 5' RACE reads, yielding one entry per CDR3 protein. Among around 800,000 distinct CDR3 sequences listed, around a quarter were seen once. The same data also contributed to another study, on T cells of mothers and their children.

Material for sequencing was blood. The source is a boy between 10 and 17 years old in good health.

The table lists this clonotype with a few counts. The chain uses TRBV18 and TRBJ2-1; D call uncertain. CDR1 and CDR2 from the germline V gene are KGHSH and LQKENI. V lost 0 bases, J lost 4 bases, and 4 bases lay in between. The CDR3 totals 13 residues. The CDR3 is CASSPPSYNEQFF. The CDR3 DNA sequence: TGTGCCAGCTCACCACCTTCTTACAATGAGCAGTTCTTC.

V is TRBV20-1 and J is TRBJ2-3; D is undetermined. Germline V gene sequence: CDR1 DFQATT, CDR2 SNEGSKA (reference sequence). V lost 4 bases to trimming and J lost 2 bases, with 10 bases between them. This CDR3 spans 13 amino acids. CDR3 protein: CSATDPTTDTQYF. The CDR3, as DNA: TGCAGTGCTACGGACCCAACCACAGATACGCAGTATTTT.

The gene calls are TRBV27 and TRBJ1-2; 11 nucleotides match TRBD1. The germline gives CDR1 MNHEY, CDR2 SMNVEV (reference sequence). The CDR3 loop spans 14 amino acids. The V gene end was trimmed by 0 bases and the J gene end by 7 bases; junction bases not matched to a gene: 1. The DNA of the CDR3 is TGTGCCAGCAGTTTATCGGACAGGGGGCCTGGCTACACCTTC. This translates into CASSLSDRGPGYTF.

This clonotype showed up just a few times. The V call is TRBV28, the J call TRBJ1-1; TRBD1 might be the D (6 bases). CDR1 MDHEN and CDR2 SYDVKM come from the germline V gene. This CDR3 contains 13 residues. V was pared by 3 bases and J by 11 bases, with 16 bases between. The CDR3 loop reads CASSFGDIRVAFF. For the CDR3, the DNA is TGTGCCAGCAGTTTCGGGGACATCCGGGTCGCTTTCTTT.

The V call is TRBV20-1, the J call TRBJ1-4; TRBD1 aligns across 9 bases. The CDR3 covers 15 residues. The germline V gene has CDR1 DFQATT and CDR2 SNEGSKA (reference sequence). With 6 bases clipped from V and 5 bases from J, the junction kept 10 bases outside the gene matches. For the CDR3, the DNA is TGCAGTGCCCAAGTACCTGGACAGGGGAATGAAAAACTGTTTTTT. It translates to CSAQVPGQGNEKLFF.

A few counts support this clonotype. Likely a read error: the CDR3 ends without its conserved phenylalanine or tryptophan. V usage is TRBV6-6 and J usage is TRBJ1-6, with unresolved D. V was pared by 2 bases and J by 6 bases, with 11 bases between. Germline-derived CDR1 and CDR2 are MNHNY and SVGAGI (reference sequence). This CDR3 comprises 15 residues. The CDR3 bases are TGTGCCAGCAGTTACGAGGCCTCTCGTAATTCACCCCTCCACCTT. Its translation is CASSYEASRNSPLHL.

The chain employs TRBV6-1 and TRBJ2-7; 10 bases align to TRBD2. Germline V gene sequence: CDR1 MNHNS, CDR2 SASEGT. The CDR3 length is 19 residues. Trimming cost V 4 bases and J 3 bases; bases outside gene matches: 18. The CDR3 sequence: CASSGTFNPTSGAYYEQYF. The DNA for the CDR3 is TGTGCCAGCAGTGGGACTTTCAACCCCACTAGCGGGGCCTACTACGAGCAGTACTTC.

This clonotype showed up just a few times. As DNA, the CDR3 is TGTGCCAGCAGCCCGGAGGCTAGCTCCTACAATGAGCAGTTCTTC. Residues: CASSPEASSYNEQFF. V gene TRBV7-3 combines with J gene TRBJ2-1; D may be TRBD2 (5 bases). The germline V gene has CDR1 SGHTA and CDR2 FQGTGA. V shed 5 bases and J shed 0 bases, with 11 bases lying between them. This CDR3 has 15 amino acids. The full variable domain, completed using reference TRBV7-3 and TRBJ2-1, is GAGVSQTPSNKVTEKGKYVELRCDPISGHTALYWYRQSLGQGPEFLIYFQGTGAADDSGLPNDRFFAVRPEGSVSTLKIQRTERGDSAVYLCASSPEASSYNEQFFGPGTRLTVL.

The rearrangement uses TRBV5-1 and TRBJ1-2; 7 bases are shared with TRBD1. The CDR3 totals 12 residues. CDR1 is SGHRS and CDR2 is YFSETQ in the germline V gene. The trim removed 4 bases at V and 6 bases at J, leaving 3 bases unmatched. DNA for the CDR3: TGCGCCAGCAGCGTCAGGGGGGATGGCTACACCTTC. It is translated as CASSVRGDGYTF.

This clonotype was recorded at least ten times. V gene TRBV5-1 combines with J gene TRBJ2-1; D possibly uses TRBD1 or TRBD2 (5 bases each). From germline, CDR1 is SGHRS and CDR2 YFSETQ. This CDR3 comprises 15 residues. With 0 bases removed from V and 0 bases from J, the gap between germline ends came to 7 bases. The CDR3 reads CASSLGGSSYNEQFF. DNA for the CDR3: TGCGCCAGCAGCTTGGGGGGGAGCTCCTACAATGAGCAGTTCTTC.

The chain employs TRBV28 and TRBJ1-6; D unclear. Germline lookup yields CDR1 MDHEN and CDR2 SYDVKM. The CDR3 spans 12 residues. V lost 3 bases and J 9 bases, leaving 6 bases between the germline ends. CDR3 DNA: TGTGCCAGCAGTTTCCTGATTTCACCCCTCCACTTT. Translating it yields CASSFLISPLHF.

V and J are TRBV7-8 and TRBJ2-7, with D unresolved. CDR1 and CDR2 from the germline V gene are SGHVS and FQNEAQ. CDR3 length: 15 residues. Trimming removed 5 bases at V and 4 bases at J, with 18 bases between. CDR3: CASSPPRHAIYEQYF. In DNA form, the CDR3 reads TGTGCCAGCAGCCCCCCCCGACACGCGATTTACGAGCAGTACTTC.

The DNA of the CDR3 is TGTGCCAGCAGTTACGACAGGTCTTATGGCTACACCTTC. This sequence encodes CASSYDRSYGYTF. The chain recombines TRBV6-5 with TRBJ1-2; perhaps TRBD1 as D (6 bases). The germline CDR1 and CDR2 sequences are MNHEY and SVGAGI. V lost 2 bases and J lost 5, with 9 bases in between. There are 13 residues in the CDR3.

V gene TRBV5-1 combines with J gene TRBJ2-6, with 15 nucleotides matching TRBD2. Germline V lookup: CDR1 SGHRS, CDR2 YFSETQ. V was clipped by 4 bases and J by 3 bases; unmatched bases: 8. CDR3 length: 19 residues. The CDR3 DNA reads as TGCGCCAGCAGCCACTGGACTAGCGGGGGGGCCGGTGGGGCCAACGTCCTGACTTTC. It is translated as CASSHWTSGGAGGANVLTF.

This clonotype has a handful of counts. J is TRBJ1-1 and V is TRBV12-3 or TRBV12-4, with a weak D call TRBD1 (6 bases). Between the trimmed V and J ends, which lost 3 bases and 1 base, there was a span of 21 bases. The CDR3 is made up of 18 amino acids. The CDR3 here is CASSLYRRGVGGNTEAFF. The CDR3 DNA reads TGTGCCAGCAGTTTGTATAGGCGAGGGGTAGGGGGGAACACTGAAGCTTTCTTT.

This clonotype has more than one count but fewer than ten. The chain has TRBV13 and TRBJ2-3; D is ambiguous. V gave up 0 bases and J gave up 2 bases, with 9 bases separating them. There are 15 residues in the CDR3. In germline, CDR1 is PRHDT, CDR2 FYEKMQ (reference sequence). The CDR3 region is CASSLGAPPTDTQYF. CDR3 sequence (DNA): TGTGCCAGCAGCTTAGGTGCCCCTCCCACAGATACGCAGTATTTT.

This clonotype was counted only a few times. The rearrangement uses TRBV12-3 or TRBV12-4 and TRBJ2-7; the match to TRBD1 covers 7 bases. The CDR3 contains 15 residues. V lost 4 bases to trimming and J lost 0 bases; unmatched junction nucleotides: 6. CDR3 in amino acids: CASSSQGTLSYEQYF. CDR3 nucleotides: TGTGCCAGCAGTTCACAGGGGACCCTCTCCTACGAGCAGTACTTC.

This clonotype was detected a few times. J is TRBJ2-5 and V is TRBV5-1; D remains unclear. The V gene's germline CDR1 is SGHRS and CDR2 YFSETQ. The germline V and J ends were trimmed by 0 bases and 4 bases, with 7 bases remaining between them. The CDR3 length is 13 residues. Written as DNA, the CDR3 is TGCGCCAGCAGCTTGGACCGATTAGAGACCCAGTACTTC. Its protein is CASSLDRLETQYF.

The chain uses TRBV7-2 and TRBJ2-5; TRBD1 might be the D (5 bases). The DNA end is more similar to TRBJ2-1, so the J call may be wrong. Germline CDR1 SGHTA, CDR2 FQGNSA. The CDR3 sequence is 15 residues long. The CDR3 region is CASSPRGGRLGEQFF. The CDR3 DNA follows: TGTGCCAGCAGCCCAAGGGGCGGCAGGCTCGGTGAGCAGTTCTTC.

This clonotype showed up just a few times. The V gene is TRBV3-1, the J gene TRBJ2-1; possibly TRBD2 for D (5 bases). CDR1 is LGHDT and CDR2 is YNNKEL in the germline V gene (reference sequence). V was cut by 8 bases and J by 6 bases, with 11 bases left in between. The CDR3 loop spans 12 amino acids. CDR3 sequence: CASSREPNEQFF. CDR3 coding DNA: TGTGCCAGCTCCCGGGAACCCAATGAGCAGTTCTTC.

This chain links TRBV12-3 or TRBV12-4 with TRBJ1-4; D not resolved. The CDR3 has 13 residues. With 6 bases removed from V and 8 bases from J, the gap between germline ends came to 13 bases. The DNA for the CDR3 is TGTGCCAGCAGATCCAACAGAGGCGAAAAACTGTTTTTT. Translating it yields CASRSNRGEKLFF.

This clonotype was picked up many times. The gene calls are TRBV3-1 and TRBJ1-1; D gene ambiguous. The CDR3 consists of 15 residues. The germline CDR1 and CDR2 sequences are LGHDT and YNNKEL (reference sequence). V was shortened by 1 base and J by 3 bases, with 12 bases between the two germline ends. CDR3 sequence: CASSQAAIGDTEAFF. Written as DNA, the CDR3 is TGTGCCAGCAGCCAAGCTGCGATCGGGGACACTGAAGCTTTCTTT.

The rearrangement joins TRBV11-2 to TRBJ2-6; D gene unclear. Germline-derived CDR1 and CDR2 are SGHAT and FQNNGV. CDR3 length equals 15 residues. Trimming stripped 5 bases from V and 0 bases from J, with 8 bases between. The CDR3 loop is CASSRYNSGANVLTF. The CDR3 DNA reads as TGTGCCAGCAGCCGCTACAACTCTGGGGCCAACGTCCTGACTTTC.

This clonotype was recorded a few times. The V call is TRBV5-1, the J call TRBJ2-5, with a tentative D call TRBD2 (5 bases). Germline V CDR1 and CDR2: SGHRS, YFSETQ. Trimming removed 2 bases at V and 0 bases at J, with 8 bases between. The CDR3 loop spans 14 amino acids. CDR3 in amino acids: CASSFGEYQETQYF. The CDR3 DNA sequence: TGCGCCAGCAGCTTCGGGGAGTACCAAGAGACCCAGTACTTC.

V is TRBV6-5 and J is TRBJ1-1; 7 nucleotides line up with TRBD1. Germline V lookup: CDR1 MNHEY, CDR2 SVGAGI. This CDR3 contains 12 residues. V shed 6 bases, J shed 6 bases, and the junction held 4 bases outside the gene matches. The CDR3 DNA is TGTGCCAGCAGCCGGGGACAGTCTGAAGCTTTCTTT. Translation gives CASSRGQSEAFF.